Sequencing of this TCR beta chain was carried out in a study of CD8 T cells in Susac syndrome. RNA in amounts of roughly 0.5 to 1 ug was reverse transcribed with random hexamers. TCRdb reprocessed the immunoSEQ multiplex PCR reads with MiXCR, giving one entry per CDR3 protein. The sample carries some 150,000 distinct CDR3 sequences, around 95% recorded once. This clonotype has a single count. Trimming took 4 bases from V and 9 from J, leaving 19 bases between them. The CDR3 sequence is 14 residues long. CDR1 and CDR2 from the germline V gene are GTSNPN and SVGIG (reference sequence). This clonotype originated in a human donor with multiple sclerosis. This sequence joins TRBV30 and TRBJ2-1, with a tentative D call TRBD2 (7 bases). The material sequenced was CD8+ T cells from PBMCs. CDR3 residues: CAWNGGAAYTEQFF. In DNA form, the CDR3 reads TGTGCCTGGAATGGGGGGGCCGCTTATACTGAGCAGTTCTTC. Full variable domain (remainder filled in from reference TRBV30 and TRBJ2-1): SQTIHQWPATLVQPVGSPLSLECTVEGTSNPNLYWYRQAAGRGLQLLFYSVGIGQISSEVPQNLSASRPQDRQFILSSKKLLLSDSGFYLCAWNGGAAYTEQFFGPGTRLTVL.